The clone carrying this TCR beta chain has just a few counts. Measured with immunoSEQ multiplex PCR; TCRdb has only the in-frame clones, and not every one. The data show 63,000 or so clones, with under 90% seen just once and under 30% held by the top ten. This sample is drawn from a study of control samples from healthy donors and cancer patients. Germline assignment: CDR1 SGDLS and CDR2 YYNGEE. V dropped 4 bases and J dropped 3 bases, with 23 bases sitting between them. CDR3 length: 17 amino acids. Sequencing input: blood. The J gene is TRBJ2-7, the V gene TRBV9; D is perhaps TRBD1 or TRBD2 (5 bases each). The TCR comes from a man aged 45-65 years in good health. CDR3 bases: TGTGCCAGCAGCATGGGGGAAGGGTGGGGCCCAGACTACGAGCAGTACTTC. Translation: CASSMGEGWGPDYEQYF.